This T cell receptor beta chain originates from a study of cytomegalovirus exposure and HLA in healthy donors listed by TCRdb under 2017. With respect to the entire study: In an earlier analysis of 587 of the donors, 250 to 350 Gb of sequence data and 100 million or so unique TCR beta sequences from about 179 million T cells were reported. Approximately 310 gigabases of sequencing data and tens of millions of unique TCR sequences were included in an early release covering roughly 700 HLA-typed donors. The genetic ancestry cluster associated with self-reported Caucasian donors included about 81% of the 300 to 400 genotyped donors. The aim of the study was to test whether cataloging public T cell receptors could identify signatures of past pathogen exposure. The study profiled the T cell repertoires of fewer than 850 subjects by immunosequencing and related them to cytomegalovirus serostatus. In addition to the first cohort of several hundred subjects, a separate validation cohort of approximately 130 different subjects was used. To predict cytomegalovirus infection status, the study brought together high-throughput TCR immunosequencing, statistical association of individual TCRs with disease status, and machine learning. In a later analysis, previously published TCR beta repertoires from 550 to 750 donors were re-analyzed and high-resolution HLA genotyping was added so that TCR occurrence patterns could be studied. The later analysis used no new phenotypic data to find candidate immune exposures, relying instead on TCR beta sequences and their occurrence across donors. In an earlier analysis of several hundred of the donors, high-throughput TCR beta sequencing was used to judge whether each TCR beta V gene segment behaved as functional or pseudogenic. Donor age, sex, ethnicity and CMV serostatus were collected together with the repertoire data. Genome-wide SNP genotypes for about 65% of the roughly 670 donors were used in a later genetic analysis, which treated that subset as a discovery cohort. Every repertoire in the discovery cohort had been generated on one and the same sequencing platform. Both class I and class II loci were covered by HLA typing, at four-digit resolution. The number of typed donors differed by locus: roughly 629-630 for A, B, C, DRB1 and DQB1; some 500 for DQA1; 606 for DPA1; and approximately 450 for DPB1. Five DR-DQ haplotypes were treated as single units for association and clustering because of strong linkage in the cohort. On average, around 200,000 unique TCR beta nucleotide sequences were sequenced per donor among a few hundred genotyped donors of the cohort, with roughly a sixth of those sequences being non-productive. General findings and caveats noted by the study authors: The authors suggested that the approach could potentially be generalized to other disease states and immunological phenotypes. While some public TCRs were present in many individuals, most TCR sequences turned up only very rarely across donors. A further reported finding was that TCR beta sequences accurately predicted the HLA-A and HLA-B alleles for most subjects in the first cohort. Only TCR beta chains were sequenced in this cohort, and the absence of alpha or paired-chain data limited detectable features. Presence/absence analyses assumed roughly uniform sequencing depth across donors, an assumption that may not hold. In an earlier analysis of 587 of the donors, most TCR beta V segments appeared in productive rearrangements about 87% or about 30% of the time, broadly matching IMGT annotations. HLA typing was unavailable for some donors at each locus, so association tests used only the typed subset. The study gave a list of around 170 TCR beta chains associated with cytomegalovirus. The only immune exposure information available for the cohort was CMV serostatus. The classifier was reported to diagnose cytomegalovirus status with high specificity and sensitivity in both the original and validation cohorts. Some IMGT-functional V segments, including TRBV6-2 and TRBV6-3, could not be told apart with the 87-base-pair reads, so those segments were excluded. A group of highly shared sequence variants was considered likely to be a technical artifact of the sequencing pipeline. In a later analysis, most CMV-associated TCR beta chains were found to appear HLA-restricted, with HLA associations seemingly driven largely by CMV exposure. In a later analysis, 15,000 to 20,000 TCR beta sequences were associated with specific HLA alleles at a false discovery rate of 0.05. Compared with the approximately 670-donor mean, donors in an Asian-associated ancestry cluster had fewer N-insertions in productive TCRs, according to a later genetic analysis. Correlated functional status among segregating V segments might be attributable to linkage disequilibrium, but an unknown experimental factor could not be ruled out. Fewer than 20 rarely observed V segments, including chromosome 9 orphons, were excluded from the earlier analysis of approximately 600 of the donors because counts were too low. An association between a missense DCLRE1C variant and V-gene and J-gene trimming of TCR beta chains was found in a later genetic analysis and replicated in an independent cohort. In a later analysis, TCR association rates were found to vary across HLA loci, with the most associated TCRs seen for DRB1 alleles and the fewest for HLA-C alleles. In a later analysis, several top co-occurrence clusters were reported to appear linked to parvovirus B19, influenza, CMV and Epstein-Barr virus. A few of the identified cytomegalovirus-associated TCR beta chains were confirmed in vitro to be specific for cytomegalovirus antigens. Compared with equally common non-associated chains, HLA-associated TCR beta chains in a later analysis were more clonally expanded and had lower generation probabilities. Assigning TCR associations to individual alleles was difficult when HLA alleles, especially DR and DQ, strongly co-occurred.

As to this clone: The antigen this receptor binds is unknown. Base qualities are not recorded, but no much larger clone differs from it by a single base.

Library construction relied on the immunoSEQ multiplex PCR assay. The multiplex PCR relied on a mix of 60 forward primers for TCR Vbeta segments and 13 reverse primers for TCR Jbeta segments. The CDR3 region of rearranged TCR beta genes was amplified from genomic DNA by a multiplex PCR assay. The amplified TCR beta libraries were sequenced on the Illumina HiSeq System as 87-base-pair reads. Turning to the authors' computational methods: A later analysis counted approximately 76 million unique TCR beta chains across the approximately 700 repertoires, and roughly 9.9 million of these chains were shared by at least two donors. To remove PCR and sequencing errors, raw reads were error-corrected and collapsed into unique sequences using a nearest-neighbor algorithm that merged closely related sequences. CDR3 sequences were aligned to IMGT reference sequences to assign V, D and J gene segments. For a sequence to be retained, at least a six-nucleotide match to both a V gene segment and a J gene segment was required. Rearrangements were classified as productive when the CDR3 lacked stop codons and remained in frame with V and J, and all other rearrangements were classified as non-productive. Following IMGT convention, CDR3 was defined as the stretch from the second conserved V-encoded cysteine to the conserved J-encoded phenylalanine. Sequences without an unambiguous match to a single V gene segment were excluded from the earlier analysis of almost 600 of the donors. An earlier analysis of approximately 590 of the donors called V segments functional above 56.7% productive rearrangements and segregating when the between-donor standard deviation exceeded 5%. A statistical classification framework was developed to diagnose cytomegalovirus status using the catalog of TCR beta chain sequences. In a later analysis, V and J genes were assigned by comparing TCR nucleotide sequences against IMGT/GENE-DB human TR gene sequences. Using the TCRdist pipeline, a later analysis assigned CDR3 sequences along with most-parsimonious VDJ recombination scenarios. A later analysis defined each TCR beta chain by its CDR3 amino acid sequence plus V-gene family, and excluded reads lacking a unique V-gene family. To address suspected cross-contamination and a sequencing artifact, a later analysis removed some 620 highly shared, low-generation-probability nucleotide sequences. In a later analysis, a clonal expansion index for each public chain was calculated from normalized within-repertoire ranks of inferred template counts. In a later analysis, generation probabilities were computed with a VDJ recombination model fitted to out-of-frame rearrangements, and the resulting probabilities were checked against IGoR. A later analysis scored TCR-TCR, TCR-HLA and TCR-CMV co-occurrence with hypergeometric tests, applying a repertoire-size bias correction to TCR pairs. In a later analysis, false discovery rates were estimated by permuting HLA or CMV assignments 20 times. In a later analysis, co-occurring TCRs were grouped using DBSCAN, and TCRdist sequence similarity was added for clustering within HLA-allele-positive subsets. Repertoires with fewer than 30,000 or more than 120,000 public chains, plus five repertoires with anomalous nucleotide sharing, were excluded from co-occurrence clustering. Sourced from immuneACCESS, this table was stored by TCRdb with only in-frame sequences that have V and J called. A share of the clones is absent; for the studies checked, an unresolved V gene accounts for under half, and the remainder has no known explanation. From that table come the V and J calls and clone size; the DNA was used to work out D and trimming. The sample table shows more than 200,000 clones, and around 79% are seen once. The leading ten clones occupy around 0.2% of the sample.

In total, around 600 healthy bone marrow donors made up the cohort. All cohort members were sampled while nominally healthy, although unrecorded immune exposures were likely present. The donor tested CMV seronegative, placing the donor among the 350 to 400 seronegative members of the cohort. Every donor gave a peripheral blood sample, and the peripheral blood mononuclear cells from that sample were used for TCR beta sequencing. Genomic DNA was extracted from the blood cell samples with the Qiagen DNeasy Blood Extraction Kit. CDR1 and CDR2 were assigned from the germline V gene as MGHRA and YSYEKL. The CDR3 holds 15 amino acids from the cysteine to the phenylalanine. Of all the DNA, just the CDR3 is kept, 45 bases in frame from base 1. A distance of 9 bases separates the germline ends of V and J, which lose 2 bases and 0 bases respectively.

The receptor was derived from a girl aged 2-10 years in good health and CMV-seronegative. Recombination connected TRBV4-1 to TRBJ2-3; the D gene is possibly TRBD1, with 5 bases matching. Sample: PBMCs. The DNA sequence reads TGCGCCAGCAGCCAATTGGGGCTTAGCACAGATACGCAGTATTTT. It is translated as CASSQLGLSTDTQYF.